A single sample is the source of the 4 T cell receptor beta chains below, sequenced in a study of CD8+ T cells in alopecia areata. Investigators isolated RNA and reverse transcribed it into cDNA to act as the sequencing template. Libraries were prepared by immunoSEQ multiplex PCR; TCRdb keeps only in-frame clonotypes and omits some of them. Of 75,000 to 100,000 clones in the sample, more than 35% were seen once. The sample taken for sequencing was CD4+ T cells sorted from blood. Receptor source: a human donor with alopecia areata.

CDR3 amino acids: CAWIRSFLETGNYGYTF. The CDR3 nucleotides are TGTGCCTGGATTCGTTCCTTTTTGGAGACTGGGAACTATGGCTACACCTTC. The chain uses TRBV30 and TRBJ1-2, with D unresolved. V lost 4 bases, J lost 2 bases, and 23 bases lay in between. CDR1 is GTSNPN and CDR2 is SVGIG in the germline V gene (reference sequence). The CDR3 sequence is 17 residues long.

The gene calls are TRBV29-1 and TRBJ1-2; a weak D match, TRBD1 (5 bases). The ends were cut back, 4 bases at V and 3 bases at J, with 9 bases in the middle. In germline, CDR1 is SQVTM, CDR2 ANQGSEA. CDR3 size: 12 residues. The CDR3 DNA reads as TGCAGCGTTGTGACAGATTACTATGGCTACACCTTC. Translation gives CSVVTDYYGYTF.

The V gene is TRBV20-1, the J gene TRBJ2-1; no clear D. From germline, CDR1 is DFQATT and CDR2 SNEGSKA (reference sequence). V lost 2 bases, J lost 12 bases, and 11 bases lay in between. The CDR3 loop spans 11 amino acids. CDR3 bases: TGCAGTGCTAGATACTTTAAGGGGCAGTTCTTC. It translates to CSARYFKGQFF.

The chain has TRBV7-2 and TRBJ1-1; 7 bases align to TRBD1. Germline CDR1 reads SGHTA; CDR2 reads FQGNSA. This CDR3 region has 14 residues. The junction had 4 bases not matched to a gene; V was cut back by 5 bases and J by 1 base. The chain's CDR3 is CASSRGTENTEAFF. The CDR3 DNA reads as TGTGCCAGCAGCCGTGGGACAGAGAACACTGAAGCTTTCTTT.